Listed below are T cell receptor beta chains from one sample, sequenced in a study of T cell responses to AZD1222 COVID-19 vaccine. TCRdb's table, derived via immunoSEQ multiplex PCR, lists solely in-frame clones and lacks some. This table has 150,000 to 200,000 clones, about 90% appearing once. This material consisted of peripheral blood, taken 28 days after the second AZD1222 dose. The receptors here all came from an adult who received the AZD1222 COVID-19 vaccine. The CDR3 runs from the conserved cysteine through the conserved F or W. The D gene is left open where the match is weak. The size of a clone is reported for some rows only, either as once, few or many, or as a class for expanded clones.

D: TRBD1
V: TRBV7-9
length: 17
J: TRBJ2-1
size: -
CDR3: CASSTQGARRVYNEQFF
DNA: TGTGCCAGCAGCACCCAGGGGGCCCGACGGGTTTACAATGAGCAGTTCTTC

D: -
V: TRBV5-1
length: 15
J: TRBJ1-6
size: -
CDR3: CASSLGTAYNSPLHF
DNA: TGCGCCAGCAGTTTAGGGACGGCCTATAATTCACCCCTCCACTTT

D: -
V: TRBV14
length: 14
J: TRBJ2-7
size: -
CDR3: CASSLTGRSYEQYF
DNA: TGTGCCAGCAGCCTTACAGGGCGCTCCTACGAGCAGTACTTC

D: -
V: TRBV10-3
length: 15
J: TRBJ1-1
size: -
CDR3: CAISDPTRMNTEAFF
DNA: TGTGCCATCAGCGATCCGACACGAATGAACACTGAAGCTTTCTTT

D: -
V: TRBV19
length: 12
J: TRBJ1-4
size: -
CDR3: CASSRLDEKLFF
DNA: TGTGCCAGTAGCCGCCTTGATGAAAAACTGTTTTTT

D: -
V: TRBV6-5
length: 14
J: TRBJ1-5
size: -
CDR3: CASSRSPGGGPQHF
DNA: TGTGCCAGCAGCCGGTCCCCCGGGGGGGGGCCCCAGCATTTT

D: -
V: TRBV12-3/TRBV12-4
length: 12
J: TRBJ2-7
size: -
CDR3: CASSSPPKEQYF
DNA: TGTGCCAGCAGTTCACCCCCCAAGGAGCAGTACTTC

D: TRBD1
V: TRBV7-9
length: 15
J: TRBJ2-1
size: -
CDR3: CASSLGQGIYNEQFF
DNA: TGTGCCAGCAGCTTGGGACAGGGGATATACAATGAGCAGTTCTTC

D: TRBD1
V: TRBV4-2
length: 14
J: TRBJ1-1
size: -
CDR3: CASSQADREPEAFF
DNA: TGTGCCAGCAGCCAAGCGGACAGGGAACCTGAAGCTTTCTTT

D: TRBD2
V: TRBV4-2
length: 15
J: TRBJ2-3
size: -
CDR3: CASSPGLAGGDTQYF
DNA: TGTGCCAGCAGCCCGGGACTAGCGGGGGGGGATACGCAGTATTTT

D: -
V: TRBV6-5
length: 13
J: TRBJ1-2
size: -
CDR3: CASSQRPNYGYTF
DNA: TGTGCCAGCAGTCAAAGGCCCAACTATGGCTACACCTTC

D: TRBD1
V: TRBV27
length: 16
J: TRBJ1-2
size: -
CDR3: CASSPYYRTGNYGYTF
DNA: TGTGCCAGCAGTCCCTACTACCGGACAGGGAACTATGGCTACACCTTC

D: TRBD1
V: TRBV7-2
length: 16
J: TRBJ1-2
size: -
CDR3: CASSLKQGAFLYGYTF
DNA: TGTGCCAGCAGCTTAAAACAGGGGGCGTTCCTCTATGGCTACACCTTC

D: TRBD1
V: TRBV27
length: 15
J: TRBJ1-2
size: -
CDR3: CASSDSDREGNGYTF
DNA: TGTGCCAGCAGTGACTCGGACAGGGAGGGGAATGGCTACACCTTC

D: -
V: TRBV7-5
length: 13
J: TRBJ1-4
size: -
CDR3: CARSLAGPEKLFF
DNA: TGTGCCAGAAGCTTAGCTGGGCCCGAAAAACTGTTTTTT

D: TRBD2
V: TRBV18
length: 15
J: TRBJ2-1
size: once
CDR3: CASSPRLAGNNGQFF
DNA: TGTGCCAGCTCACCAAGACTAGCGGGTAACAATGGGCAGTTCTTC

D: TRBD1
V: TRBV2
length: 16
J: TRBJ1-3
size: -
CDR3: CASSPQGAPAGNTIYF
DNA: TGTGCCAGCAGCCCACAGGGGGCACCGGCTGGAAACACCATATATTTT

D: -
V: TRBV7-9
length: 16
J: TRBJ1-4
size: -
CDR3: CASSPVNPTTNEKLFF
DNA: TGTGCCAGCAGCCCGGTTAATCCAACAACTAATGAAAAACTGTTTTTT

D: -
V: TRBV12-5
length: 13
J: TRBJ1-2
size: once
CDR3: CASGSDGNYGYTF
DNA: TGTGCTAGTGGCTCCGACGGAAACTATGGCTACACCTTC

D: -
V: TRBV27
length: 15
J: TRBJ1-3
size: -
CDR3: CASSVQGRSGNTIYF
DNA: TGTGCCAGCAGTGTACAGGGAAGATCTGGAAACACCATATATTTT